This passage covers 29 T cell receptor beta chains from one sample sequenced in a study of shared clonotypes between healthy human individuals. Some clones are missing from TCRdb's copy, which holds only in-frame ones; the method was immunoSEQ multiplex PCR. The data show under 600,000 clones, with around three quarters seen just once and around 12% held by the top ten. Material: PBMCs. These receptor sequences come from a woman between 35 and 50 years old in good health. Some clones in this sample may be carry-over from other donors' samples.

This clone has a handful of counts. The chain's CDR3 is CASSPGDGDEQYF. Here the CDR3 DNA reads TGTGCCAGCAGTCCAGGGGATGGCGACGAGCAGTACTTC. This rearrangement joins TRBV2 to TRBJ2-7; D is possibly TRBD1 (6 bases). The germline V and J ends were trimmed by 5 bases and 5 bases, with 13 bases remaining between them. Germline loops: CDR1 SNHLY, CDR2 FYNNEI. This CDR3 spans 13 amino acids.

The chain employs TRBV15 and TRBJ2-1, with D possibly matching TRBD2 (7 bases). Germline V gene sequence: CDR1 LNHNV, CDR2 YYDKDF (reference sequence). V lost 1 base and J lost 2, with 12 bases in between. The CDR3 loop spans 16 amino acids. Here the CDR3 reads CATSRGGGTTYNEQFF. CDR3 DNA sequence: TGTGCCACCAGCAGAGGGGGGGGCACCACCTACAATGAGCAGTTCTTC. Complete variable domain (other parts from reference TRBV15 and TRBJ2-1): DAMVIQNPRYQVTQFGKPVTLSCSQTLNHNVMYWYQQKSSQAPKLLFHYYDKDFNNEADTPDNFQSRRPNTSFCFLDIRSPGLGDTAMYLCATSRGGGTTYNEQFFGPGTRLTVL.

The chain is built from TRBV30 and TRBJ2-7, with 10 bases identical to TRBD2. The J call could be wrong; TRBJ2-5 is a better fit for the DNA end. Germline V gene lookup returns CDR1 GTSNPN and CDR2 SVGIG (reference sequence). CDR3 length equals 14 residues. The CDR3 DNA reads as TGTGCCTGGACTAGCGGGAGCTTTCAGGAGACCCAGTACTTC. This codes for CAWTSGSFQETQYF.

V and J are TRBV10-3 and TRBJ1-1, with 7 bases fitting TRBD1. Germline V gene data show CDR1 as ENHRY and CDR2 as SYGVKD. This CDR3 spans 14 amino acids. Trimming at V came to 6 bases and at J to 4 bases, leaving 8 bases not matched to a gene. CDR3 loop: CAISGSDRATEAFF. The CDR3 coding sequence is TGTGCCATCAGCGGATCCGACAGGGCCACTGAAGCTTTCTTT.

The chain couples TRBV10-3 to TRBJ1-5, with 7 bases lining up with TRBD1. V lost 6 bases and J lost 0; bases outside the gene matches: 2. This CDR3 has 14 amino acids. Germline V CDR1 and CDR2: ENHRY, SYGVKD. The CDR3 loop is CAIRGQYSNQPQHF. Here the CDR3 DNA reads TGTGCCATCAGGGGACAGTATAGCAATCAGCCCCAGCATTTT.

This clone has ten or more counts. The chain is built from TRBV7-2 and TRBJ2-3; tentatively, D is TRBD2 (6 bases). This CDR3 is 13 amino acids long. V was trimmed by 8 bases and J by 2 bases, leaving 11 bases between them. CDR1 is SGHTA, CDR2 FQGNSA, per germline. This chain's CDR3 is CASGRPNTDTQYF. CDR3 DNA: TGTGCCAGCGGGAGGCCCAACACAGATACGCAGTATTTT.

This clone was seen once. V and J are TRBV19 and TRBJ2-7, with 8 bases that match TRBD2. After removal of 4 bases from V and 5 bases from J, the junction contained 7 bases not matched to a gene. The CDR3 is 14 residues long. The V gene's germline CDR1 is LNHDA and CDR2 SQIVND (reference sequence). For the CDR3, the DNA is TGTGCCAGTAGTAGGACTAGCAGCGTGAACGAGCAGTACTTC. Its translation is CASSRTSSVNEQYF.

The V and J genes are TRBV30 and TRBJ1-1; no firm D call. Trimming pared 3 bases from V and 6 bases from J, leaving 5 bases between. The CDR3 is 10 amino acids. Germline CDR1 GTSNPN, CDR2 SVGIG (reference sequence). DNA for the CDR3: TGTGCCTGGAGGAGGGCTGAAGCTTTCTTT. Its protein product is CAWRRAEAFF.

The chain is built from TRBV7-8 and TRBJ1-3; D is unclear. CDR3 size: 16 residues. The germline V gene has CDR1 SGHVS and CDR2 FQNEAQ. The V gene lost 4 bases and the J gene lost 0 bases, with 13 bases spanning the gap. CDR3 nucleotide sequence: TGTGCCAGCAGCTATGCAGCAGCTAACTCTGGAAACACCATATATTTT. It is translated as CASSYAAANSGNTIYF.

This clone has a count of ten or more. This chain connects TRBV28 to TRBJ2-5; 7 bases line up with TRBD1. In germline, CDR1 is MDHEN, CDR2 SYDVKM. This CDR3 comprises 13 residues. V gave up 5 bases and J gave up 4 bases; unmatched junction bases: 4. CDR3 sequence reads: CASSQGGGETQYF. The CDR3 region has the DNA TGTGCCAGCAGTCAAGGGGGCGGAGAGACCCAGTACTTC.

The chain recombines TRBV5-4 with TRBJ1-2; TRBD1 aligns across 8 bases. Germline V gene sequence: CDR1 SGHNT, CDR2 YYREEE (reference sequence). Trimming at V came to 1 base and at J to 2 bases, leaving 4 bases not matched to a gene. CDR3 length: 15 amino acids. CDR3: CASSLPQGGNYGYTF. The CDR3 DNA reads TGTGCCAGCAGCTTGCCACAGGGGGGGAACTATGGCTACACCTTC. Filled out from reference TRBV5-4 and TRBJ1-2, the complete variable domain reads ETGVTQSPTHLIKTRGQQVTLRCSSQSGHNTVSWYQQALGQGPQFIFQYYREEENGRGNFPPRFSGLQFPNYSSELNVNALELDDSALYLCASSLPQGGNYGYTFGSGTRLTVV.

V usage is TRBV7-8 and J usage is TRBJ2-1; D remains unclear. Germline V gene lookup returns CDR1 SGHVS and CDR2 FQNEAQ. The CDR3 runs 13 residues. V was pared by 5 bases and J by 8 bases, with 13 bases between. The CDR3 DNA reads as TGTGCCAGCAGCGAAGGTTGGGTTGATGAGCAGTTCTTC. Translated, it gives CASSEGWVDEQFF. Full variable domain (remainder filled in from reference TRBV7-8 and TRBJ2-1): GAGVSQSPRYKVAKRGQDVALRCDPISGHVSLFWYQQALGQGPEFLTYFQNEAQLDKSGLPSDRFFAERPEGSVSTLKIQRTQQEDSAVYLCASSEGWVDEQFFGPGTRLTVL.

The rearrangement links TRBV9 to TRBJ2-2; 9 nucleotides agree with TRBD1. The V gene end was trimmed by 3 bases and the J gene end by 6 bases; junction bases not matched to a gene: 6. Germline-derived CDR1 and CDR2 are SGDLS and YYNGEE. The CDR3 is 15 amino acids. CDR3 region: CASSGTGVIAGELFF. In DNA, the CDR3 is TGTGCCAGCAGCGGGACAGGGGTGATCGCCGGGGAGCTGTTTTTT.

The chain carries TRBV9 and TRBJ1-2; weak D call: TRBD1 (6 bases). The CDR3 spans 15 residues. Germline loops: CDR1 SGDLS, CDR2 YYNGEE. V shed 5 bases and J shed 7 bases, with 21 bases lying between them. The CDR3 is CASSRTATPNPGYTF. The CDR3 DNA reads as TGTGCCAGCAGTCGGACAGCCACCCCCAATCCTGGCTACACCTTC.

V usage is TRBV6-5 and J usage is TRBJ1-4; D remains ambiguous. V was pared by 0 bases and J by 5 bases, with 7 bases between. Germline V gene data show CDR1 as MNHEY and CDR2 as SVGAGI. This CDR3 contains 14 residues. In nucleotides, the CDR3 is TGTGCCAGCAGTTACTCCTCCAGGAATGAAAAACTGTTTTTT. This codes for CASSYSSRNEKLFF.

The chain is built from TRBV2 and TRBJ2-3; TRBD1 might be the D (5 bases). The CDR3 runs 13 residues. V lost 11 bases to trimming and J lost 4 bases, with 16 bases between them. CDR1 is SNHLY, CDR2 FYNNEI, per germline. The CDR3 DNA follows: TGTGCCTCCCAGGGTGGGAACGCAGATACGCAGTATTTT. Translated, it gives CASQGGNADTQYF.

The CDR3 DNA is TGCGCCAGCAGCCCCACTAGCGGGAGGGCCTCAATCTCCTACAATGAGCAGTTCTTC. Protein product: CASSPTSGRASISYNEQFF. The chain joins TRBV5-1 to TRBJ2-1, with 13 bases identical to TRBD2. Trimming took 4 bases from V and 0 from J; bases not matched to a gene: 10. The CDR3 is 19 amino acids. Germline V gene data show CDR1 as SGHRS and CDR2 as YFSETQ. Together with reference TRBV5-1 and TRBJ2-1, the CDR3 gives the full variable domain: KAGVTQTPRYLIKTRGQQVTLSCSPISGHRSVSWYQQTPGQGLQFLFEYFSETQRNKGNFPGRFSGRQFSNSRSEMNVSTLELGDSALYLCASSPTSGRASISYNEQFFGPGTRLTVL.

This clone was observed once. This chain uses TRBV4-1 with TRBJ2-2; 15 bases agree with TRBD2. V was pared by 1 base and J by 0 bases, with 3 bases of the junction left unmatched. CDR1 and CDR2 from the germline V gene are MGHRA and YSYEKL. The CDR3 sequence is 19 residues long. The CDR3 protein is CASSQVGLAGGPNTGELFF. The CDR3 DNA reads TGCGCCAGCAGCCAAGTTGGACTAGCGGGAGGGCCGAACACCGGGGAGCTGTTTTTT.

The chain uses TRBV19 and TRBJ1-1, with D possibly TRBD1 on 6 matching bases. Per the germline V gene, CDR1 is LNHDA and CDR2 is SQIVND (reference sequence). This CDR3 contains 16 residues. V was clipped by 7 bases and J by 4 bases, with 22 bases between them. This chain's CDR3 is CASTEGGGTLGTEAFF. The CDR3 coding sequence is TGTGCCAGTACCGAAGGAGGGGGGACGTTGGGCACTGAAGCTTTCTTT. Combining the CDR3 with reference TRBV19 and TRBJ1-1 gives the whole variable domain DGGITQSPKYLFRKEGQNVTLSCEQNLNHDAMYWYRQDPGQGLRLIYYSQIVNDFQKGDIAEGYSVSREKKESFPLTVTSAQKNPTAFYLCASTEGGGTLGTEAFFGQGTRLTVV.

CDR3 coding DNA: TGTGCCAGCAGCCAACTAGCGGGAGGCACCGGGGAGCTGTTTTTT. Translated, it gives CASSQLAGGTGELFF. This chain joins TRBV11-3 and TRBJ2-2, with 12 bases that match TRBD2. Germline CDR1 SGHNT, CDR2 YENEEA. The CDR3 consists of 15 residues. Trimming removed 5 bases from V and 4 bases from J; junction bases left unmatched: 2.

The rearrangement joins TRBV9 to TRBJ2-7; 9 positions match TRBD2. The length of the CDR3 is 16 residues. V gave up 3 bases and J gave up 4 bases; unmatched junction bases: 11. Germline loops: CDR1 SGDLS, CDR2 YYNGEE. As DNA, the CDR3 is TGTGCCAGCAGCGGGCCCTCAGCGGGAGGTCGGTACGAGCAGTACTTC. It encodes CASSGPSAGGRYEQYF.

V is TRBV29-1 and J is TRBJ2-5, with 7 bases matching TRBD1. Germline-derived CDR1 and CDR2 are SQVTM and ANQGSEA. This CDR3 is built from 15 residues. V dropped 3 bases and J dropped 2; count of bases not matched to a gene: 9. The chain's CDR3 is CSVDGVGQPQETQYF. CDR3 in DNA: TGCAGCGTTGATGGCGTGGGACAGCCGCAAGAGACCCAGTACTTC.

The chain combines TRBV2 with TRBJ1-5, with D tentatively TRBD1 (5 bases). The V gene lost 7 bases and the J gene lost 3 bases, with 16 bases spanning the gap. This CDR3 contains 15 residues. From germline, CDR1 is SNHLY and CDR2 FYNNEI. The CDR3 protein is CASTLEGQINQPQHF. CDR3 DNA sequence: TGTGCCAGCACCCTAGAGGGGCAGATCAATCAGCCCCAGCATTTT.

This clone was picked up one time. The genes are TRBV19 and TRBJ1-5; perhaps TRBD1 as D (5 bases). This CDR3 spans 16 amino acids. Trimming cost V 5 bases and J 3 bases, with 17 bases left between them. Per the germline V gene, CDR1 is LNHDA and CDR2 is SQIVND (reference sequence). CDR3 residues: CASSPQGVLVNQPQHF. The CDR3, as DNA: TGTGCCAGTAGTCCCCAGGGAGTTCTCGTCAATCAGCCCCAGCATTTT.

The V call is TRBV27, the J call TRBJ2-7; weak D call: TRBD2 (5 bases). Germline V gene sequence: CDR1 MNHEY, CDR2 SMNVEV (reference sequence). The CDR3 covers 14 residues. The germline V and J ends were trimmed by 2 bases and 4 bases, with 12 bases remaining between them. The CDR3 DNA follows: TGTGCCAGCAGTTTAAGTGGGAGAGGTTACGAGCAGTACTTC. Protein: CASSLSGRGYEQYF.

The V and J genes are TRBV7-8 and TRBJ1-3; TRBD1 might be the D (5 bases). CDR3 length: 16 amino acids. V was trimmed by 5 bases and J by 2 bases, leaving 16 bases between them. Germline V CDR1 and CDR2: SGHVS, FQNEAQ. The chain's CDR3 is CASSPSGGVPGNTIYF. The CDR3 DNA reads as TGTGCCAGCAGCCCTAGCGGGGGAGTACCTGGAAACACCATATATTTT.

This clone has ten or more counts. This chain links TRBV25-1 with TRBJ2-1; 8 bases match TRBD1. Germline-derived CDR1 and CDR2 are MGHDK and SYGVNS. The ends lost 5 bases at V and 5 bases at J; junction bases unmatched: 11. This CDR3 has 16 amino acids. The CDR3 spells CASSPLQGVGDNEQFF. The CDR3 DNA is TGTGCCAGCAGTCCGCTACAGGGGGTTGGCGACAATGAGCAGTTCTTC.

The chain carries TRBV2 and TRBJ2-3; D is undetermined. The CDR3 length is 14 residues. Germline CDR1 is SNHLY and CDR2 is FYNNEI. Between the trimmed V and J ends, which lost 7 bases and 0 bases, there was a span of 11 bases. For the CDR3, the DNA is TGTGCCAGCACCGCACAAACTAGCACAGATACGCAGTATTTT. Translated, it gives CASTAQTSTDTQYF.

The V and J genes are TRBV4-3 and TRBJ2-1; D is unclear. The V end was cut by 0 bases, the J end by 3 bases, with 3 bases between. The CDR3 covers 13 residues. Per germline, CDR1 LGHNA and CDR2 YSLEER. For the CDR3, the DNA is TGCGCCAGCAGCCAAGATTTCTACAATGAGCAGTTCTTC. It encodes CASSQDFYNEQFF.